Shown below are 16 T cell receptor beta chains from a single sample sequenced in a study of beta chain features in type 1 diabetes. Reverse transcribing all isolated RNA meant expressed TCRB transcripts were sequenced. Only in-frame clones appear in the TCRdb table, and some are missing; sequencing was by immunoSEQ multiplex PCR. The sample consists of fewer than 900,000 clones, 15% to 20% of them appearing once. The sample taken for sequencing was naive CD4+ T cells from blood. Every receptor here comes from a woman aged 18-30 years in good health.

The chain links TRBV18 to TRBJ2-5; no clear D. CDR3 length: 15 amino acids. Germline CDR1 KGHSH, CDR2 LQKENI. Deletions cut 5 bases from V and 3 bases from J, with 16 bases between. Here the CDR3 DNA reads TGTGCCAGCTCAGACGACACGCTCTGGGAAGAGACCCAGTACTTC. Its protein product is CASSDDTLWEETQYF.

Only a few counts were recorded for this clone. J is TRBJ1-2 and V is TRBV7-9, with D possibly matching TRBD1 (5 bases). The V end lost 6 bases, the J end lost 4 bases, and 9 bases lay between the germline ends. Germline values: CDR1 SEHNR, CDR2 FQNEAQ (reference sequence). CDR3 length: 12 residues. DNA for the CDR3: TGTGCCAGCAGTCTTACAGGCTATGGCTACACCTTC. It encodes CASSLTGYGYTF.

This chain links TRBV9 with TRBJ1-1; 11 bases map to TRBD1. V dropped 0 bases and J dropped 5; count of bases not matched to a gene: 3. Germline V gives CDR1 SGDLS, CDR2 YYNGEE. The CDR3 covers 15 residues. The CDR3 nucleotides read TGTGCCAGCAGCGTAGGCGGGACAGGGGGGACTGAAGCTTTCTTT. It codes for CASSVGGTGGTEAFF. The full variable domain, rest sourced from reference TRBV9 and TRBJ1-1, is DSGVTQTPKHLITATGQRVTLRCSPRSGDLSVYWYQQSLDQGLQFLIQYYNGEERAKGNILERFSAQQFPDLHSELNLSSLELGDSALYFCASSVGGTGGTEAFFGQGTRLTVV.

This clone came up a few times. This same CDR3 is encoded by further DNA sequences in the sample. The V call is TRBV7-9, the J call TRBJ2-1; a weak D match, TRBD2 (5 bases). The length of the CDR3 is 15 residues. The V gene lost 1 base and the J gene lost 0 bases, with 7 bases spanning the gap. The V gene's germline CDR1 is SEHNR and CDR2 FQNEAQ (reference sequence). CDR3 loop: CASSLGAGSYNEQFF. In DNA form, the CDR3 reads TGTGCCAGCAGCTTAGGGGCGGGCTCCTACAATGAGCAGTTCTTC.

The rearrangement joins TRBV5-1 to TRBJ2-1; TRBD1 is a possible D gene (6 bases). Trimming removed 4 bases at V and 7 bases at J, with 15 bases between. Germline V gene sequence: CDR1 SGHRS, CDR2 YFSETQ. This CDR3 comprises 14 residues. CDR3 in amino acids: CASSIRGGSNEQFF. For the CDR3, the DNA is TGCGCCAGCAGCATACGAGGGGGATCTAATGAGCAGTTCTTC. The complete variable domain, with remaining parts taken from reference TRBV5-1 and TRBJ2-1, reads KAGVTQTPRYLIKTRGQQVTLSCSPISGHRSVSWYQQTPGQGLQFLFEYFSETQRNKGNFPGRFSGRQFSNSRSEMNVSTLELGDSALYLCASSIRGGSNEQFFGPGTRLTVL.

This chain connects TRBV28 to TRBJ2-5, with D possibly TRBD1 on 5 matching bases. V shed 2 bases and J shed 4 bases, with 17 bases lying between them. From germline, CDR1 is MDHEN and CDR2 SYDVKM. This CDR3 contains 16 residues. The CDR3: CASSLTPQGLVETQYF. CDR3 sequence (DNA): TGTGCCAGCAGTTTAACCCCCCAGGGATTGGTAGAGACCCAGTACTTC.

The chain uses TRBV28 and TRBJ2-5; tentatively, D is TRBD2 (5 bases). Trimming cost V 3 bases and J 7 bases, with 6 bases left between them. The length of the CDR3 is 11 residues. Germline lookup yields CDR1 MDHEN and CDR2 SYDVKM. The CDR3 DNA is TGTGCCAGCAGTTTCGCGGGGACCCAGTACTTC. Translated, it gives CASSFAGTQYF.

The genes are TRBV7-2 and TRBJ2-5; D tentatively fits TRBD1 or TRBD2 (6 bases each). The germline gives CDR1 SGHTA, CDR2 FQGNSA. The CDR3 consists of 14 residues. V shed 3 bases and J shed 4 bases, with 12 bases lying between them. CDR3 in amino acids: CASSLSGASETQYF. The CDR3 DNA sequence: TGTGCCAGCAGCTTGTCGGGGGCTTCAGAGACCCAGTACTTC.

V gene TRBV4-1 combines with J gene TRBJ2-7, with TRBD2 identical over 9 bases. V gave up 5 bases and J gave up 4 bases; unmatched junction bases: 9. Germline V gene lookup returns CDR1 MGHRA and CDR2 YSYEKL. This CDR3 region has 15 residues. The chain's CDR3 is CASSKGLADEYEQYF. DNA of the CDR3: TGCGCCAGCAGCAAGGGACTAGCAGACGAGTACGAGCAGTACTTC.

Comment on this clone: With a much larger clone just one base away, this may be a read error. The CDR3: CASNLVGTDTQYF. The CDR3 DNA sequence: TGTGCCAGCAACTTAGTCGGCACAGATACGCAGTATTTT. The chain links TRBV13 to TRBJ2-3, with D uncertain. The CDR3 length is 13 residues. CDR1 and CDR2 from the germline V gene are PRHDT and FYEKMQ (reference sequence).

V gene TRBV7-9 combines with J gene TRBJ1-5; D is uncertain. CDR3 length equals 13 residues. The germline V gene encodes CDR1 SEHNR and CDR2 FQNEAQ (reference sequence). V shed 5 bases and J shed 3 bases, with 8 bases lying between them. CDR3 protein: CASSPQNNQPQHF. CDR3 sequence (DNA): TGTGCCAGCAGCCCGCAGAACAATCAGCCCCAGCATTTT.

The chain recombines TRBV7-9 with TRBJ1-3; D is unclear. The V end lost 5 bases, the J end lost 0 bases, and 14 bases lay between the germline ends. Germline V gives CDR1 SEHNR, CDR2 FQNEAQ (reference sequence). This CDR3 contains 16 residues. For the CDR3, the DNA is TGTGCCAGCAGCATCCAACAGTTGAGCTCTGGAAACACCATATATTTT. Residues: CASSIQQLSSGNTIYF.

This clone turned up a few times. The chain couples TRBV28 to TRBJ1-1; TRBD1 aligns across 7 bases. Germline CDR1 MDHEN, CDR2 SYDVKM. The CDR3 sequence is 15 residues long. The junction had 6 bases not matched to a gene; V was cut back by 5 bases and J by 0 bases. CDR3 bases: TGTGCCAGCAGTCCCCCCGACAGGGTGAACACTGAAGCTTTCTTT. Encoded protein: CASSPPDRVNTEAFF.

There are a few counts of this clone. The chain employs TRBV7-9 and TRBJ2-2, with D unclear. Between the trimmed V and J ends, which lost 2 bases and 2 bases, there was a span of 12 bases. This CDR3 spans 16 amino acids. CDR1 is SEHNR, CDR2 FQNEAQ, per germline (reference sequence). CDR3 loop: CASSLLAVANTGELFF. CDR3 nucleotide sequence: TGTGCCAGCAGCTTATTGGCCGTAGCCAACACCGGGGAGCTGTTTTTT.

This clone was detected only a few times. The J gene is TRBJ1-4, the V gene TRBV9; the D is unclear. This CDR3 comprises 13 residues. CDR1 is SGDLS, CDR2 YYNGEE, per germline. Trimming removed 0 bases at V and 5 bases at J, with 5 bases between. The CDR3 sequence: CASSVEQNEKLFF. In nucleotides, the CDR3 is TGTGCCAGCAGCGTAGAACAAAATGAAAAACTGTTTTTT.

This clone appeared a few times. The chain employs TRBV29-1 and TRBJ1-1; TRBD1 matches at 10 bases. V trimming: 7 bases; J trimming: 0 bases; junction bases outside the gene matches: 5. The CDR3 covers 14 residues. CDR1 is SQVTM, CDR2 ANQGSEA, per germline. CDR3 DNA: TGCAGCGGCGGGACAGGGGCAATGAACACTGAAGCTTTCTTT. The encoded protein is CSGGTGAMNTEAFF.